This TCR beta chain was profiled in a study of blood T cells in healthy people across ages. This clonotype was detected many times. Its antigen is as yet unknown. PCR was performed a second time for about 7 to 12 cycles using a sample-barcoded 5' primer and a J-beta primer mix. TCRdb re-analysed the 5' RACE reads in MiXCR, keeping a single row per CDR3 protein. In the table there are around 1.1 million distinct CDR3 sequences, roughly two fifths of which are singletons. Germline loops: CDR1 SGHTA, CDR2 FQGNSA. V was clipped by 4 bases and J by 3 bases; unmatched bases: 6. The CDR3 is 14 residues long. Overall study findings and caveats: There was no known CMV status for donors, so expanded clonotype changes were possibly confounded. When one million T cells were used, diversity estimates were thought to be underestimates. Higher naive T cell percentage went strongly together with higher TCR beta diversity.

This receptor was identified in a man in his late teens or twenties in good health. Input material: blood. V and J are TRBV7-2 and TRBJ2-7; 7 nucleotides agree with TRBD1. CDR3 DNA: TGTGCCAGCAGCTCGGACAGGTTCAACTACGAGCAGTACTTC. Encoded protein: CASSSDRFNYEQYF.